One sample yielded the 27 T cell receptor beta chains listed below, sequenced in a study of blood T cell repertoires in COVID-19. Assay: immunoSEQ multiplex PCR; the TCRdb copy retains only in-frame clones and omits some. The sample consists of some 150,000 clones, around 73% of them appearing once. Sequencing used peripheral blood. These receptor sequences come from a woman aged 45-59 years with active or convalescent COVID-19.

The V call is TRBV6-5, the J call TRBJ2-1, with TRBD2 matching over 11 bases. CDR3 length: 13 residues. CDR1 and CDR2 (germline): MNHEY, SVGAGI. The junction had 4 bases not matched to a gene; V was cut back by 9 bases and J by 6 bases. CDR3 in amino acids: CASPLAGGNEQFF. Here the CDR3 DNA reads TGTGCCAGTCCGCTAGCGGGGGGCAATGAGCAGTTCTTC.

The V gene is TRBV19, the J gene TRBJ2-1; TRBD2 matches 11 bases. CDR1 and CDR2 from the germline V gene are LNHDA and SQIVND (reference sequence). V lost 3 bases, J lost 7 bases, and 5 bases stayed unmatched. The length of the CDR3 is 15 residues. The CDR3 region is CASSISGGAGNEQFF. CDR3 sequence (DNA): TGTGCCAGTAGTATTAGCGGGGGGGCTGGGAATGAGCAGTTCTTC.

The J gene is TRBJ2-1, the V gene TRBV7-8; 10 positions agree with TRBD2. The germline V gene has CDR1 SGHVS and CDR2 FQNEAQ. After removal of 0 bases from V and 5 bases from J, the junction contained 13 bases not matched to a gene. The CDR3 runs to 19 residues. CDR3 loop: CASSLAGASGRPGNNEQFF. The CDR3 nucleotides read TGTGCCAGCAGCTTAGCGGGTGCTAGCGGGAGACCCGGCAACAATGAGCAGTTCTTC.

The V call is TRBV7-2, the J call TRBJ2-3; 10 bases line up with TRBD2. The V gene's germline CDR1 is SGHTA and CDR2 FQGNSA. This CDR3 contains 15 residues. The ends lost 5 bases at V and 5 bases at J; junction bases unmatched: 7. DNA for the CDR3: TGTGCCAGCAGCAACAGCGGGAGGGCCTTAGATACGCAGTATTTT. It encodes CASSNSGRALDTQYF.

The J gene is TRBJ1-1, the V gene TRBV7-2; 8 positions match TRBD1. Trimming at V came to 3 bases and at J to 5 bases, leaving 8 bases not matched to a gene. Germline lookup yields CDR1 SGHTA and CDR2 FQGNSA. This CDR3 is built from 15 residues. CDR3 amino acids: CASSLRVGQGTEAFF. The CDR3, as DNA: TGTGCCAGCAGCTTGAGGGTTGGACAGGGTACTGAAGCTTTCTTT. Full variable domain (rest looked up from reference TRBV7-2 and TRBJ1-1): GAGVSQSPSNKVTEKGKDVELRCDPISGHTALYWYRQSLGQGLEFLIYFQGNSAPDKSGLPSDRFSAERTGGSVSTLTIQRTQQEDSAVYLCASSLRVGQGTEAFFGQGTRLTVV.

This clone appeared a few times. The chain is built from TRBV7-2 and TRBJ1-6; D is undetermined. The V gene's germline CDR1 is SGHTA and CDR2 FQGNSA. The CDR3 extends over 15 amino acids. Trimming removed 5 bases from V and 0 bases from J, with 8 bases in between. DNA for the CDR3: TGTGCCAGCAGCCAGGTCGGCTCCTATAATTCACCCCTCCACTTT. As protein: CASSQVGSYNSPLHF.

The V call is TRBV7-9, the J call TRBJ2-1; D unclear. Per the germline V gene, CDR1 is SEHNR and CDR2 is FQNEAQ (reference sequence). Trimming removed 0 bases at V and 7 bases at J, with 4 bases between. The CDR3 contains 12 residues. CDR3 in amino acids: CASSLAPNEQFF. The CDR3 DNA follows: TGTGCCAGCAGCTTAGCCCCGAATGAGCAGTTCTTC.

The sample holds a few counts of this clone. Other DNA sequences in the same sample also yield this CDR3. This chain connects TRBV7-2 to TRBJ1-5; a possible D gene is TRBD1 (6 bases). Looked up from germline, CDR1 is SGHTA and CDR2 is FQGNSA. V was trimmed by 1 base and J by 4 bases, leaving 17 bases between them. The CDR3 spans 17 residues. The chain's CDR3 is CASSLVLGGAGNQPQHF. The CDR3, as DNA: TGTGCCAGCAGCTTAGTCTTGGGGGGGGCAGGGAATCAGCCCCAGCATTTT. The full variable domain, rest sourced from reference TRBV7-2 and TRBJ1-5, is GAGVSQSPSNKVTEKGKDVELRCDPISGHTALYWYRQSLGQGLEFLIYFQGNSAPDKSGLPSDRFSAERTGGSVSTLTIQRTQQEDSAVYLCASSLVLGGAGNQPQHFGDGTRLSIL.

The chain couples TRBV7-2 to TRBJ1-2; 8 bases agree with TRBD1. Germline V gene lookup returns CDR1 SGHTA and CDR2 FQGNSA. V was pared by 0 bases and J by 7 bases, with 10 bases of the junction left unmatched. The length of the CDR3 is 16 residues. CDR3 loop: CASSLASQGAIGGYTF. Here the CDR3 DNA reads TGTGCCAGCAGCTTAGCGTCCCAGGGGGCAATCGGTGGCTACACCTTC.

CDR3 amino acids: CASSDLLDSNEKLFF. CDR3 sequence (DNA): TGTGCCAGCAGTGACCTTCTTGACAGTAATGAAAAACTGTTTTTT. The rearrangement joins TRBV6-1 to TRBJ1-4, with D possibly being TRBD1 (5 bases). V shed 3 bases and J shed 4 bases, with 12 bases lying between them. The CDR3 runs 15 residues. Germline V gives CDR1 MNHNS, CDR2 SASEGT.

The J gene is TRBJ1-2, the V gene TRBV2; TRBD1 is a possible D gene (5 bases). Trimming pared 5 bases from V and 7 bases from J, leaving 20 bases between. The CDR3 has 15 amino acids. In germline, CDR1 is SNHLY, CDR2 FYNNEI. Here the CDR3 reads CASSSRTRGRGGYTF. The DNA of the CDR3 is TGTGCCAGCAGTTCCCGGACAAGGGGAAGGGGTGGCTACACCTTC.

The CDR3 sequence: CASSQGGIGSYEQYF. CDR3 nucleotide sequence: TGTGCCAGCAGCCAAGGAGGAATAGGTTCCTACGAGCAGTACTTC. V gene TRBV16 combines with J gene TRBJ2-7, with a tentative D call TRBD2 (5 bases). The CDR3 spans 15 residues. The germline V and J ends were trimmed by 2 bases and 1 base, with 12 bases remaining between them. The germline V gene has CDR1 KGHSY and CDR2 FQNENV.

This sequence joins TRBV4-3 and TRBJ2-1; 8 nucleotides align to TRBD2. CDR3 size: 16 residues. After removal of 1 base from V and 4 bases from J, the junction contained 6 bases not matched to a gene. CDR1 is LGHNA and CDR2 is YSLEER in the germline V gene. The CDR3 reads CASSQGASGQYNEQFF. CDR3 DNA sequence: TGCGCCAGCAGCCAAGGGGCTAGCGGGCAATACAATGAGCAGTTCTTC.

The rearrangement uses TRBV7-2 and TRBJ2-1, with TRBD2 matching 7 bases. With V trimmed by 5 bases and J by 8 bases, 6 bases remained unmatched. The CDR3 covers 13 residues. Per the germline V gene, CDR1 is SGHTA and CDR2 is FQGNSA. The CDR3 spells CASSETSVHEQFF. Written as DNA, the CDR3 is TGTGCCAGCAGCGAAACTAGCGTCCATGAGCAGTTCTTC.

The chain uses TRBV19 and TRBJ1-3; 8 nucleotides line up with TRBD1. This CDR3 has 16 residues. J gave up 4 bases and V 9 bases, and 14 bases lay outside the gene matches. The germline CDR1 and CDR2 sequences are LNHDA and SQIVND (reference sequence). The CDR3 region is CASEPSDRGYGNTIYF. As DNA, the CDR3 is TGTGCCAGCGAACCTAGTGACAGGGGATACGGAAACACCATATATTTT.

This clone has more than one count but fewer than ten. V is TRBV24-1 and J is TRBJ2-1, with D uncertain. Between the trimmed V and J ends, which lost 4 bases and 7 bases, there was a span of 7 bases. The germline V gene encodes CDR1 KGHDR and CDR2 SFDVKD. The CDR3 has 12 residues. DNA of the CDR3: TGTGCCACCAGTGACCCCTTTAATGAGCAGTTCTTC. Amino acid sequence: CATSDPFNEQFF.

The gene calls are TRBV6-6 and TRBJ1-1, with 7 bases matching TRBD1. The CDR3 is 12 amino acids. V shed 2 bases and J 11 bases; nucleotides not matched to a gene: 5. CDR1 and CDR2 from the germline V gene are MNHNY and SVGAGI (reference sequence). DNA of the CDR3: TGTGCCAGCAGTTACCAGACAGGGATTGCTTTCTTT. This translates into CASSYQTGIAFF.

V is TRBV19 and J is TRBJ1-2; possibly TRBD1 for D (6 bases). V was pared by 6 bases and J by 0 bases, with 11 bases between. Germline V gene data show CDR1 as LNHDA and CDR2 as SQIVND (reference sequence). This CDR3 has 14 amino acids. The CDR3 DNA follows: TGTGCCAGTAGCAGGGGTTTGGCTAACTATGGCTACACCTTC. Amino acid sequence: CASSRGLANYGYTF.

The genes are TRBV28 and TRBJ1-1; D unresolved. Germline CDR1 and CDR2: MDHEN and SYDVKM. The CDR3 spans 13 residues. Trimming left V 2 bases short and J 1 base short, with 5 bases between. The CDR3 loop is CASSLQANTEAFF. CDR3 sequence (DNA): TGTGCCAGCAGTTTACAAGCGAACACTGAAGCTTTCTTT. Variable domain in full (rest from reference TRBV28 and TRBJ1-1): DVKVTQSSRYLVKRTGEKVFLECVQDMDHENMFWYRQDPGLGLRLIYFSYDVKMKEKGDIPEGYSVSREKKERFSLILESASTNQTSMYLCASSLQANTEAFFGQGTRLTVV.

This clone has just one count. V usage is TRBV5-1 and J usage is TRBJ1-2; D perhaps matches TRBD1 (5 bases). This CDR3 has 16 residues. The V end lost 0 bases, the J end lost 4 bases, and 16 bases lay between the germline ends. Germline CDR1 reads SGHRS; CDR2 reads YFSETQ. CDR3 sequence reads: CASSLGPTRQGYGYTF. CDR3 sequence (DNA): TGCGCCAGCAGCTTGGGGCCGACCCGGCAGGGCTATGGCTACACCTTC.

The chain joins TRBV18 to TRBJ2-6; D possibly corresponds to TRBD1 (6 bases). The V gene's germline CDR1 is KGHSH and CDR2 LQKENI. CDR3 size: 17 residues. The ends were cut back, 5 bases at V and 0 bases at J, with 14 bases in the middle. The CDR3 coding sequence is TGTGCCAGCTCAGCCTCGGGACACCTCTCTGGGGCCAACGTCCTGACTTTC. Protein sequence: CASSASGHLSGANVLTF.

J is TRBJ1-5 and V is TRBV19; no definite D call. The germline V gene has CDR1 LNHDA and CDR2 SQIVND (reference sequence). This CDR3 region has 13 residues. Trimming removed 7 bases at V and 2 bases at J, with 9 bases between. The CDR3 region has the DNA TGTGCCAGTAACCGGTTGGGCAATCAGCCCCAGCATTTT. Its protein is CASNRLGNQPQHF.

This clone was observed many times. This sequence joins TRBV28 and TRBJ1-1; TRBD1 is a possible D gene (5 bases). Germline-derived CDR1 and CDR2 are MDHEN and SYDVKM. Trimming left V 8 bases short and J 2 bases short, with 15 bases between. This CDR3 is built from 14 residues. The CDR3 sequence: CASLAGGRNTEAFF. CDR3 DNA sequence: TGTGCCAGCCTGGCCGGGGGAAGAAACACTGAAGCTTTCTTT.

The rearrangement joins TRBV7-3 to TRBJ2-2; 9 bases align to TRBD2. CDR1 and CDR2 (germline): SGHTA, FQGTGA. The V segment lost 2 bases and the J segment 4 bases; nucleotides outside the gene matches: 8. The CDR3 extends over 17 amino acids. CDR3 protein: CASSLDFAGGGTGELFF. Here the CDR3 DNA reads TGTGCCAGCAGCTTAGATTTCGCGGGAGGGGGCACCGGGGAGCTGTTTTTT.

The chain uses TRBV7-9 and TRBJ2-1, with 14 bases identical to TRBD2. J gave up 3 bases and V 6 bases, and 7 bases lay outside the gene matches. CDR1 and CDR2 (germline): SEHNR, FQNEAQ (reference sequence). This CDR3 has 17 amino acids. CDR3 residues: CASSLGLAGVYYNEQFF. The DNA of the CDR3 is TGTGCCAGCAGTCTGGGACTAGCGGGGGTATACTACAATGAGCAGTTCTTC.

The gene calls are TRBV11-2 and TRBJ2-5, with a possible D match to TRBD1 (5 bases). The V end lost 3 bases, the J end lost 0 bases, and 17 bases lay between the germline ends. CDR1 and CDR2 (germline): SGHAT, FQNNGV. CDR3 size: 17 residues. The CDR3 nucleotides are TGTGCCAGCAGCTTTAGGGGCGCGGTGGGCGACCAAGAGACCCAGTACTTC. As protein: CASSFRGAVGDQETQYF.

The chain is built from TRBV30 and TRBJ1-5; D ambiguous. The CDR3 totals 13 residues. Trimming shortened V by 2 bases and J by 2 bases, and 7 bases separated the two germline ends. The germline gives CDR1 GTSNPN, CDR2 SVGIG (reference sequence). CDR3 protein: CAWSFSGNQPQHF. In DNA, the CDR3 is TGTGCCTGGAGTTTTAGTGGCAATCAGCCCCAGCATTTT.